This passage covers 22 T cell receptor beta chains from one sample sequenced in a study of cytomegalovirus exposure and HLA in healthy donors (TCRdb year 2017). Library preparation employed the immunoSEQ multiplex PCR assay. A mixture of 60 forward primers for TCR Vbeta segments and 13 reverse primers for TCR Jbeta segments was used in the multiplex PCR. As stored in TCRdb, this immuneACCESS dataset retains in-frame rearrangements with V and J assigned. A fraction of the clones does not appear; measured against another copy, unresolved V genes explain less than half of the discrepancy, and the remainder lacks a known reason. This sample holds 130,000 or so clones; around nine tenths were observed only once. About 5% of the sample comes from the top ten. The sequencing input was PBMCs. The receptors stem from a woman younger than 45 in good health and CMV-seronegative.

This chain connects TRBV19 to TRBJ2-1; 9 nucleotides line up with TRBD2. Germline assignment: CDR1 LNHDA and CDR2 SQIVND (reference sequence). The CDR3 spans 15 residues. With 3 bases clipped from V and 5 bases from J, the junction kept 5 bases outside the gene matches. The CDR3 nucleotides are TGTGCCAGTAGTATTTTGGCGGGAGGGAACAATGAGCAGTTCTTC. Translated, it gives CASSILAGGNNEQFF.

This sequence joins TRBV15 and TRBJ2-1; TRBD2 matches at 9 bases. Losses at the gene ends were 3 bases for V and 7 bases for J; bases not matched to a gene: 7. The CDR3 length is 15 residues. Germline V lookup: CDR1 LNHNV, CDR2 YYDKDF (reference sequence). CDR3 protein: CATSRREGMFNEQFF. The CDR3 region has the DNA TGTGCCACCAGCAGGCGGGAGGGGATGTTTAATGAGCAGTTCTTC. The variable domain in full, completed from reference TRBV15 and TRBJ2-1, reads DAMVIQNPRYQVTQFGKPVTLSCSQTLNHNVMYWYQQKSSQAPKLLFHYYDKDFNNEADTPDNFQSRRPNTSFCFLDIRSPGLGDTAMYLCATSRREGMFNEQFFGPGTRLTVL.

CDR3 DNA sequence: TGTGCCTGGAGTGTACCGGCAGGCCTTTATGGCTACACCTTC. It codes for CAWSVPAGLYGYTF. The chain combines TRBV30 with TRBJ1-2; no clear D. The CDR3 length is 14 residues. The V gene lost 0 bases and the J gene lost 5 bases, with 13 bases spanning the gap. The germline V gene encodes CDR1 GTSNPN and CDR2 SVGIG (reference sequence). The variable domain in full, with the rest retrieved from reference TRBV30 and TRBJ1-2, is SQTIHQWPATLVQPVGSPLSLECTVEGTSNPNLYWYRQAAGRGLQLLFYSVGIGQISSEVPQNLSASRPQDRQFILSSKKLLLSDSGFYLCAWSVPAGLYGYTFGSGTRLTVV.

The chain links TRBV5-1 to TRBJ2-2, with TRBD1 matching over 10 bases. CDR1 and CDR2 from the germline V gene are SGHRS and YFSETQ. The CDR3 consists of 15 residues. The V and J ends lost 0 bases and 9 bases, in that order; junction bases with no gene match: 5. The CDR3 spells CASSLGGQGHRELFF. CDR3 bases: TGCGCCAGCAGCTTGGGGGGACAGGGGCACCGGGAGCTGTTTTTT.

This chain uses TRBV30 with TRBJ1-1; tentatively, D is TRBD1 (5 bases). Germline CDR1 is GTSNPN and CDR2 is SVGIG (reference sequence). V was cut by 5 bases and J by 4 bases, with 11 bases left in between. This CDR3 has 12 residues. In DNA form, the CDR3 reads TGTGCCTGGGCCGGGGGGTTCACTGAAGCTTTCTTT. Amino acid sequence: CAWAGGFTEAFF.

Here the CDR3 DNA reads TGTGCCAGCAGTTACTCGTTTTCAAATATTGGAGATGGCTACACCTTC. It encodes CASSYSFSNIGDGYTF. The chain uses TRBV6-6 and TRBJ1-2, with D unclear. Germline values: CDR1 MNHNY, CDR2 SVGAGI (reference sequence). The CDR3 totals 16 residues. V was cut by 0 bases and J by 6 bases, with 17 bases left in between.

On this clone: The same CDR3 arises from other DNA sequences in this sample as well. V gene TRBV7-2 combines with J gene TRBJ2-5; D gene ambiguous. The germline CDR1 and CDR2 sequences are SGHTA and FQGNSA. V was pared by 5 bases and J by 2 bases, with 3 bases between. The CDR3 runs to 11 residues. The DNA for the CDR3 is TGTGCCAGCAGCCCTCAAGAGACCCAGTACTTC. It yields the protein CASSPQETQYF. Supplemented by reference TRBV7-2 and TRBJ2-5, the full variable domain reads GAGVSQSPSNKVTEKGKDVELRCDPISGHTALYWYRQSLGQGLEFLIYFQGNSAPDKSGLPSDRFSAERTGGSVSTLTIQRTQQEDSAVYLCASSPQETQYFGPGTRLLVL.

This chain links TRBV7-6 with TRBJ2-5; D might be TRBD2 (5 bases). Trimming cost V 5 bases and J 4 bases, with 14 bases left between them. The CDR3 sequence is 14 residues long. Looked up from germline, CDR1 is SGHVS and CDR2 is FNYEAQ. The CDR3 nucleotides read TGTGCCAGCAGCCGGGCGGGTGGGTCAGAGACCCAGTACTTC. Translation: CASSRAGGSETQYF.

The chain employs TRBV5-4 and TRBJ2-7, with 13 bases matching TRBD2. CDR3 length equals 18 residues. V was clipped by 0 bases and J by 5 bases; unmatched bases: 11. Germline V lookup: CDR1 SGHNT, CDR2 YYREEE (reference sequence). CDR3 in DNA: TGTGCCAGCAGCTTGGCCTCCGGACTAGCGGGAGTAGTCAACGAGCAGTACTTC. This translates into CASSLASGLAGVVNEQYF.

The genes are TRBV10-1 and TRBJ2-7; the D gene is possibly TRBD1 (5 bases). This CDR3 region has 14 residues. V lost 6 bases and J lost 3, with 15 bases in between. The germline V gene has CDR1 WNHNN and CDR2 SYGVQD (reference sequence). The DNA of the CDR3 is TGCGCCAGCAGCTCAACAGGAAAATTCTACGAGCAGTACTTC. This encodes CASSSTGKFYEQYF.

The chain couples TRBV7-2 to TRBJ2-2, with TRBD2 identical over 8 bases. The CDR3 has 18 residues. Germline V gene data show CDR1 as SGHTA and CDR2 as FQGNSA. With 8 bases clipped from V and 5 bases from J, the junction kept 19 bases outside the gene matches. CDR3 protein: CASGTPRVAGGTTGELFF. In DNA, the CDR3 is TGTGCCAGCGGGACACCTCGCGTGGCGGGGGGAACTACCGGGGAGCTGTTTTTT.

V and J are TRBV2 and TRBJ2-7, with a tentative D call TRBD1 (6 bases). The ends were cut back, 7 bases at V and 5 bases at J, with 9 bases in the middle. Germline V gene data show CDR1 as SNHLY and CDR2 as FYNNEI. This CDR3 comprises 11 residues. The CDR3 region is CASKQGHEQYF. The DNA of the CDR3 is TGTGCCAGCAAACAGGGCCACGAGCAGTACTTC.

The chain employs TRBV4-3 and TRBJ1-3, with 7 bases fitting TRBD1. With 2 bases clipped from V and 0 bases from J, the junction kept 4 bases outside the gene matches. This CDR3 is built from 16 residues. Germline loops: CDR1 LGHNA, CDR2 YSLEER. The CDR3 protein is CASSQTRDSSGNTIYF. The CDR3 DNA reads TGCGCCAGCAGCCAAACGCGGGACAGCTCTGGAAACACCATATATTTT.

In DNA form, the CDR3 reads TGTGCCAACCTCTTCCGGACTAGCAGCGATGAGCAGTTCTTC. It specifies CANLFRTSSDEQFF. This chain joins TRBV2 and TRBJ2-1; 8 bases fit TRBD2. Trimming removed 10 bases from V and 8 bases from J; junction bases left unmatched: 13. Germline lookup yields CDR1 SNHLY and CDR2 FYNNEI. CDR3 length: 14 residues.

The genes are TRBV4-3 and TRBJ2-1, with D uncertain. The germline V gene has CDR1 LGHNA and CDR2 YSLEER. This CDR3 is 13 amino acids long. V was clipped by 4 bases and J by 6 bases, with 10 bases between them. CDR3 sequence reads: CASSPVAGNEQFF. The CDR3 bases are TGCGCCAGCAGCCCGGTCGCCGGCAATGAGCAGTTCTTC.

The chain links TRBV15 to TRBJ2-1; D is undetermined. Germline V gene lookup returns CDR1 LNHNV and CDR2 YYDKDF (reference sequence). The ends were cut back, 0 bases at V and 7 bases at J, with 13 bases in the middle. The CDR3 sequence is 15 residues long. CDR3: CATSRDFTGVNEQFF. For the CDR3, the DNA is TGTGCCACCAGCAGAGATTTTACCGGTGTAAATGAGCAGTTCTTC.

V gene TRBV4-2 combines with J gene TRBJ1-2; 7 nucleotides line up with TRBD1. The germline CDR1 and CDR2 sequences are LGHNA and YNFKEQ. Trimming at V came to 1 base and at J to 0 bases, leaving 8 bases not matched to a gene. CDR3 length: 17 residues. The CDR3 sequence is CASSQGGGQSANYGYTF. For the CDR3, the DNA is TGTGCCAGCAGCCAAGGAGGGGGACAGTCAGCTAACTATGGCTACACCTTC.

The chain is built from TRBV18 and TRBJ2-5, with 8 bases aligning to TRBD1. There are 15 residues in the CDR3. Germline assignment: CDR1 KGHSH and CDR2 LQKENI. After removal of 5 bases from V and 1 base from J, the junction contained 6 bases not matched to a gene. CDR3 amino acids: CASSTLTGGQETQYF. The CDR3, as DNA: TGTGCCAGCTCAACACTCACAGGGGGCCAAGAGACCCAGTACTTC.

As DNA, the CDR3 is TGTGCCAGCAGTTACGTTCGACAGGTCTACGAGCAGTACTTC. Its translation is CASSYVRQVYEQYF. This chain links TRBV6-6 with TRBJ2-5; possible D gene TRBD1, 6 bases. The J call may be incorrect, as the DNA end agrees better with TRBJ2-7. The CDR3 extends over 14 amino acids. CDR1 and CDR2 from the germline V gene are MNHNY and SVGAGI (reference sequence).

This clone has a handful of counts. The genes are TRBV7-2 and TRBJ1-5, with TRBD1 matching over 12 bases. Per the germline V gene, CDR1 is SGHTA and CDR2 is FQGNSA. V lost 6 bases and J lost 6; bases outside the gene matches: 9. The CDR3 has 16 amino acids. For the CDR3, the DNA is TGTGCCAGCAGTTATGGTGGGACAGGGGGCGTTCAGCCCCAGCATTTT. Protein product: CASSYGGTGGVQPQHF.

The chain uses TRBV28 and TRBJ2-7, with TRBD1 identical over 8 bases. Germline CDR1 and CDR2: MDHEN and SYDVKM. The CDR3 runs 12 residues. The CDR3 coding sequence is TGTGCTCATGGACAGGGCCCCTACGAGCAGTACTTC. This sequence encodes CAHGQGPYEQYF.

The chain couples TRBV7-9 to TRBJ2-7; D not certain. Trimming shortened V by 5 bases and J by 4 bases, and 6 bases separated the two germline ends. The CDR3 is 11 residues long. From germline, CDR1 is SEHNR and CDR2 FQNEAQ (reference sequence). This CDR3 is CASSTYYEQYF. The CDR3 DNA reads as TGTGCCAGCAGCACTTATTACGAGCAGTACTTC. The full variable domain, in which reference TRBV7-9 and TRBJ2-7 provide the parts outside the CDR3, is DTGVSQNPRHKITKRGQNVTFRCDPISEHNRLYWYRQTLGQGPEFLTYFQNEAQLEKSRLLSDRFSAERPKGSFSTLEIQRTEQGDSAMYLCASSTYYEQYFGPGTRLTVT.